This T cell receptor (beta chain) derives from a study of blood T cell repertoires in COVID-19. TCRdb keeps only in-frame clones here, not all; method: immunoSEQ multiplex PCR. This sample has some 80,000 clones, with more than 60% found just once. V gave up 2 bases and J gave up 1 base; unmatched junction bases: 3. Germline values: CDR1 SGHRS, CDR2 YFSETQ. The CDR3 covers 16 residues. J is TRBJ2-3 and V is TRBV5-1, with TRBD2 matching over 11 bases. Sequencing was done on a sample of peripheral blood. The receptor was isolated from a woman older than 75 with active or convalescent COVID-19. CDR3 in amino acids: CASSFSGGAGTDTQYF. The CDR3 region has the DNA TGCGCCAGCAGCTTTAGCGGGGGGGCCGGCACAGATACGCAGTATTTT.